Reported below is one TCR beta chain. Its target is not known. TCRdb re-derived calls from the 5' RACE reads in MiXCR, one entry per CDR3 protein. The sample has some 450,000 distinct CDR3 sequences, roughly 18% seen once. The data were taken from a study of T-cell memory formation after mild COVID-19. Study-level information: There were largely donor-specific TCR clusters. Study-level points and caveats: There was a balanced CD4/CD8 profile in clones contracting day 15 to 85, and later expanders leaned CD4+. A subset of responding clones appeared in pre-infection memory, suggesting cross-reactive memory joined.

The CDR3 is 16 residues long. Per the germline V gene, CDR1 is DFQATT and CDR2 is SNEGSKA (reference sequence). Trimming removed 3 bases from V and 0 bases from J, with 16 bases in between. Material: PBMCs or a T cell subset sorted from them (not recorded which). V usage is TRBV20-1 and J usage is TRBJ2-3, with D possibly being TRBD2 (5 bases). This clonotype was obtained from a man aged 18 to 29 who had mild COVID-19 (a few samples of this study predate the infection). Cell type and time point are not known. CDR3 sequence (DNA): TGCAGTGCTAGTCGCGGGTCCGCCCATAGCACAGATACGCAGTATTTT. It is translated as CSASRGSAHSTDTQYF.